Listed below are T cell receptor beta chains from one sample, sequenced in a study of PD-1 blockade in mismatch repair-deficient tumors. Generated by immunoSEQ multiplex PCR, the TCRdb table keeps only in-frame clones and is missing some. Counted here are over 60,000 clones, about 91% occurring once; the ten biggest clones make up roughly 14%. The starting material was peripheral blood, obtained 52 weeks after starting pembrolizumab. These receptors originate from an adult with mismatch repair-deficient cancer. The CDR3 runs from the conserved cysteine through the conserved F or W. Each record gives: J gene, D gene, V gene, clone size, CDR3 protein, CDR3 DNA. D genes are given only for firm matches. Clone sizes are given selectively: once, few, many, or a class where the clone is expanded.

TRBJ1-4 | . | TRBV5-1 | . | CASSLGSNEKLFF | TGCGCCAGCAGCTTGGGGAGTAATGAAAAACTGTTTTTT
TRBJ2-3 | . | TRBV6-1 | . | CASSEIGGTQYF | TGTGCCAGCAGTGAAATCGGAGGTACGCAGTATTTT
TRBJ2-3 | . | TRBV10-2 | . | CASTYTDTQYF | TGCGCCAGCACATACACAGATACGCAGTATTTT
TRBJ2-3 | . | TRBV4-1 | . | CASSQDLAITDTQYF | TGCGCCAGCAGCCAAGATCTAGCGATCACAGATACGCAGTATTTT
TRBJ2-1 | TRBD2 | TRBV5-1 | . | CASSLTSGRASERQFF | TGCGCCAGCAGCTTGACTAGCGGGAGGGCCTCTGAGAGGCAGTTCTTC
TRBJ2-1 | TRBD2 | TRBV6-6 | . | CASSWTSADNEQFF | TGTGCCAGCAGTTGGACTAGCGCGGACAATGAGCAGTTCTTC
TRBJ2-7 | . | TRBV10-1 | . | CASSSGRGVGEQYF | TGCGCCAGCAGTTCTGGCAGGGGTGTAGGAGAGCAGTACTTC
TRBJ2-7 | . | TRBV28 | . | CATSVVVTYEQYF | TGTGCCACCTCGGTCGTGGTGACCTACGAGCAGTACTTC
TRBJ2-7 | . | TRBV15 | . | CATSRDLGDTYEQYF | TGTGCCACCAGCAGAGATTTGGGGGACACGTACGAGCAGTACTTC
TRBJ2-4 | . | TRBV5-1 | . | CASSSGWDTPNIQYF | TGCGCCAGCAGCTCGGGATGGGACACCCCAAACATTCAGTACTTC
TRBJ2-2 | . | TRBV5-6 | . | CASSKVGSGPGELFF | TGTGCCAGCAGCAAGGTAGGATCGGGACCCGGGGAGCTGTTTTTT
TRBJ2-3 | . | TRBV4-1 | . | CASSQEGIDTQYF | TGCGCCAGCAGCCAAGAAGGGATAGATACGCAGTATTTT
TRBJ1-2 | TRBD1 | TRBV29-1 | once | CSVQGASYYGYTF | TGCAGCGTCCAGGGGGCGAGCTACTATGGCTACACCTTC
TRBJ2-3 | . | TRBV11-2 | . | CASSLGTQYF | TGTGCCAGCAGCTTGGGTACGCAGTATTTT
TRBJ1-2 | . | TRBV4-1 | . | CASSQDSRGSRNYGYTF | TGCGCCAGCAGCCAAGATTCCAGGGGCAGTAGGAACTATGGCTACACCTTC
TRBJ2-5 | . | TRBV5-6 | few | CASSLAGGRETQYF | TGTGCCAGCAGCTTGGCCGGGGGCCGGGAGACCCAGTACTTC
TRBJ1-5 | . | TRBV6-6 | . | CATGVRLNQPQHF | TGTGCCACAGGCGTTAGGTTAAATCAGCCCCAGCATTTT
TRBJ2-7 | TRBD1 | TRBV11-3 | . | CASSRLGTGPYEQYF | TGTGCCAGCAGCCGTCTAGGGACAGGGCCTTACGAGCAGTACTTC
TRBJ1-5 | . | TRBV6-1 | . | CASSEKASNQPQHF | TGTGCCAGCAGTGAAAAGGCAAGCAATCAGCCCCAGCATTTT
TRBJ2-1 | TRBD1 | TRBV29-1 | . | CSVGGGQGAPNEQFF | TGCAGCGTTGGAGGGGGACAGGGGGCGCCCAATGAGCAGTTCTTC
TRBJ2-1 | TRBD1 | TRBV10-2 | few | CASTGTDRGNNEQFF | TGCGCCAGCACCGGCACGGACAGGGGAAACAATGAGCAGTTCTTC
TRBJ2-2 | TRBD1 | TRBV28 | . | CASSLFRAGGTGELFF | TGTGCCAGCAGTTTATTTAGGGCAGGGGGCACCGGGGAGCTGTTTTTT
TRBJ1-2 | TRBD1 | TRBV5-6 | . | CASSLVTGYGYTF | TGTGCCAGCAGCTTGGTGACAGGGTATGGCTACACCTTC
TRBJ2-7 | . | TRBV5-6 | . | CASSQEINRDTPYEQYF | TGTGCCAGCAGCCAAGAAATTAATCGGGACACCCCTTACGAGCAGTACTTC
TRBJ2-2 | TRBD2 | TRBV5-8 | . | CASSSRTRNTGELFF | TGTGCCAGCAGCTCCCGGACTAGAAACACCGGGGAGCTGTTTTTT
TRBJ2-3 | . | TRBV6-6 | few | CASSSPGGTDTQYF | TGTGCCAGCAGTTCCCCTGGTGGCACAGATACGCAGTATTTT
TRBJ1-3 | . | TRBV7-9 | . | CASSHGNTIYF | TGTGCCAGCAGCCATGGAAACACCATATATTTT
TRBJ1-1 | . | TRBV11-2 | . | CASSLADPRWTEAFF | TGTGCCAGCAGCTTAGCCGACCCGAGATGGACTGAAGCTTTCTTT
TRBJ2-7 | . | TRBV27 | few | CASSPSSYEQYF | TGTGCCAGCAGCCCCTCGAGTTACGAGCAGTACTTC
TRBJ2-1 | TRBD1 | TRBV29-1 | . | CSVEMTGWSNNEQFF | TGCAGCGTTGAAATGACAGGGTGGTCGAACAATGAGCAGTTCTTC
TRBJ2-2 | TRBD2 | TRBV6-5 | . | CASSYNAGGPAGELFF | TGTGCCAGCAGTTATAATGCGGGAGGGCCGGCCGGGGAGCTGTTTTTT
TRBJ2-1 | . | TRBV5-4 | . | CASSLWSGSSSYNEQFF | TGTGCCAGCAGCTTGTGGTCCGGAAGCAGCTCCTACAATGAGCAGTTCTTC
TRBJ2-3 | TRBD1 | TRBV5-1 | . | CASSLNRDRVTDTQYF | TGCGCCAGCAGCTTGAATCGAGACAGGGTCACAGATACGCAGTATTTT
TRBJ2-3 | TRBD2 | TRBV19 | . | CASSIAGDTDTQYF | TGTGCCAGTAGTATCGCGGGGGACACAGATACGCAGTATTTT
TRBJ2-7 | TRBD1 | TRBV6-5 | . | CASSRQGYNEQYF | TGTGCCAGCAGTCGACAGGGTTATAACGAGCAGTACTTC
TRBJ2-5 | TRBD1 | TRBV7-6 | . | CASKPRTGMRETQYF | TGTGCCAGCAAACCGAGGACAGGGATGAGGGAGACCCAGTACTTC
TRBJ2-2 | TRBD2 | TRBV7-3 | . | CASSLPVGQGAGNAATGELFF | TGTGCCAGCAGCTTACCCGTGGGGCAGGGAGCGGGGAATGCGGCCACCGGGGAGCTGTTTTTT
TRBJ2-2 | TRBD1 | TRBV5-1 | . | CASSPGGQGTSAGELFF | TGCGCCAGCAGCCCGGGGGGACAGGGGACCAGTGCCGGGGAGCTGTTTTTT
TRBJ2-5 | . | TRBV13 | . | CASSLGQGRETQYF | TGTGCCAGCAGCTTAGGTCAGGGGCGGGAGACCCAGTACTTC
TRBJ2-3 | . | TRBV28 | . | CASKVRASATSTDTQYF | TGTGCCAGCAAGGTCAGGGCTAGCGCCACTAGCACAGATACGCAGTATTTT
TRBJ1-1 | . | TRBV11-2 | . | CASSFGPTEAFF | TGTGCCAGCAGCTTCGGGCCCACTGAAGCTTTCTTT
TRBJ2-1 | TRBD1 | TRBV7-9 | . | CASSSTGYSRNEQFF | TGTGCCAGCAGCTCGACAGGGTACTCGCGCAATGAGCAGTTCTTC
TRBJ2-7 | . | TRBV27 | . | CASSFFHGAYEQYF | TGTGCCAGCAGTTTTTTCCACGGAGCCTACGAGCAGTACTTC
TRBJ2-1 | TRBD1 | TRBV12-5 | . | CASGLLGQGYNEQFF | TGTGCTAGTGGTTTGTTGGGACAGGGCTACAATGAGCAGTTCTTC
TRBJ2-7 | . | TRBV5-1 | . | CASSRPGGPDYEQYF | TGCGCCAGCAGCCGGCCAGGGGGGCCTGACTACGAGCAGTACTTC
TRBJ2-7 | . | TRBV29-1 | . | CSARDVFSSYEQYF | TGCAGCGCCCGGGACGTCTTTTCCTCCTACGAGCAGTACTTC
TRBJ1-2 | TRBD1 | TRBV9 | . | CASSVDRDRGLLNYGYTF | TGTGCCAGCAGCGTAGATCGGGACAGGGGGCTATTGAACTATGGCTACACCTTC
TRBJ2-3 | . | TRBV18 | . | CASSKDSTDTQYF | TGTGCCAGCTCTAAGGACAGCACAGATACGCAGTATTTT
TRBJ2-7 | TRBD2 | TRBV7-9 | . | CASSLTSGFYEQYF | TGTGCCAGCAGCCTTACTAGCGGGTTCTACGAGCAGTACTTC
TRBJ2-3 | . | TRBV5-1 | once | CASSFTGPDTQYF | TGCGCCAGCAGCTTTACAGGCCCAGATACGCAGTATTTT
TRBJ2-1 | . | TRBV5-1 | . | CASSVGRDEQFF | TGCGCCAGCAGCGTAGGGCGAGATGAGCAGTTCTTC
TRBJ2-3 | . | TRBV6-5 | . | CASSYSGSATDTQYF | TGTGCCAGCAGTTACTCGGGGTCAGCCACAGATACGCAGTATTTT
TRBJ2-1 | TRBD2 | TRBV27 | . | CASSSIGLAGPNNEQFF | TGTGCCAGCAGTTCCATAGGACTAGCGGGACCTAACAATGAGCAGTTCTTC